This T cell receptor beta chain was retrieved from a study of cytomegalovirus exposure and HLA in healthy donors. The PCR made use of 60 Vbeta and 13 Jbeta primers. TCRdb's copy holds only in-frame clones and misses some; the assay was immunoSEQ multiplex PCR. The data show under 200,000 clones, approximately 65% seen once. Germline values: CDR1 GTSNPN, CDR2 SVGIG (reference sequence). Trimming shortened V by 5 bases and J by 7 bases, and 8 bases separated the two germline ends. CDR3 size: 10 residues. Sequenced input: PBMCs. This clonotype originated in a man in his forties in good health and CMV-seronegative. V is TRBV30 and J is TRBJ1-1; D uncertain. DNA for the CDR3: TGTGCCTGGTCCGGGAATGAAGCTTTCTTT. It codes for CAWSGNEAFF.